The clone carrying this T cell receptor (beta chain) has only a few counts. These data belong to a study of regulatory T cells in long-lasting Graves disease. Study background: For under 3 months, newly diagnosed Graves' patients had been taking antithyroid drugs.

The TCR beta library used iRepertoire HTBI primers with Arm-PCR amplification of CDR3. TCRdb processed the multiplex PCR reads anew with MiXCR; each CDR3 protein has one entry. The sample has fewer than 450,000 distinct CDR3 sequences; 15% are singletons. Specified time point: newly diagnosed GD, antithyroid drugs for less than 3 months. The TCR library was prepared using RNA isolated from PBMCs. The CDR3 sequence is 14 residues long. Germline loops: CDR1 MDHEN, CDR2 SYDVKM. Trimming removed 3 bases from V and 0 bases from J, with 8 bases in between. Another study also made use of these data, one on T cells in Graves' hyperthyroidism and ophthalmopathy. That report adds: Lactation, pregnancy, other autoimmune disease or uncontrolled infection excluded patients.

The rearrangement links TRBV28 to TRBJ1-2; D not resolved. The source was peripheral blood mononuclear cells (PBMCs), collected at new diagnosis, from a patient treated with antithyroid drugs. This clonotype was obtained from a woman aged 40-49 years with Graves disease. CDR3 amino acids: CASSFPRPNYGYTF. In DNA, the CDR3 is TGTGCCAGCAGTTTTCCGAGACCTAACTATGGCTACACCTTC.